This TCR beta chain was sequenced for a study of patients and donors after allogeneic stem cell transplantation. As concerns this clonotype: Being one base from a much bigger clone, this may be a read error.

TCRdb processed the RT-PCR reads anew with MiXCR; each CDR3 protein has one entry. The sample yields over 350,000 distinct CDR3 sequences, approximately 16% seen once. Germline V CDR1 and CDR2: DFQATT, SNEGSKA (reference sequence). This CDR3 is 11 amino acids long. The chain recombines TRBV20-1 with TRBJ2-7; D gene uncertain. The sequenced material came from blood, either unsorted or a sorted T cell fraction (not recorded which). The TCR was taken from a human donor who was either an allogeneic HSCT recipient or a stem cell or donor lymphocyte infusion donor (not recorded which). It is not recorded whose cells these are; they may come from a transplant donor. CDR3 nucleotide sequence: TGCAATGCTAGAGAGAGTTACGAGCAGTACTTC. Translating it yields CNARESYEQYF.